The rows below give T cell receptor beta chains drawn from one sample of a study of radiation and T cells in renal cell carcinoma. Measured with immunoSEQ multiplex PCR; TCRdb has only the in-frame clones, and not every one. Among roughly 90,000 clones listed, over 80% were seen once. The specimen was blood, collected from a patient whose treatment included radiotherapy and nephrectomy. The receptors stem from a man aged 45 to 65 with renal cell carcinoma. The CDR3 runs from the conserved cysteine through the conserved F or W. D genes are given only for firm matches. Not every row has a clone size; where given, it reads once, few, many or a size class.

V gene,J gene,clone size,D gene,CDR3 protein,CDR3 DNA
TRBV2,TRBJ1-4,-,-,CASREPGPNEKLFF,TGTGCCAGCAGGGAACCGGGCCCTAATGAAAAACTGTTTTTT
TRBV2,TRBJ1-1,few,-,CASSDRTAEAFF,TGTGCCAGCAGTGATCGGACAGCTGAAGCTTTCTTT
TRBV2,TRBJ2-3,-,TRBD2,CASSDGLAGGYTDTQYF,TGTGCCAGCAGTGACGGGCTAGCGGGAGGGTACACAGATACGCAGTATTTT
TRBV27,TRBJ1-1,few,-,CASSPMAGEAFF,TGTGCCAGCAGCCCGATGGCAGGTGAAGCTTTCTTT
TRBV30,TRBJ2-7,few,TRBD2,CAWSGLAGGSYEQYF,TGTGCCTGGAGCGGGCTAGCGGGGGGGTCCTACGAGCAGTACTTC
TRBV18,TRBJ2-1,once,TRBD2,CASSPYVGLAGVGLYNEQFF,TGTGCCAGCTCACCATATGTAGGACTAGCGGGAGTAGGGCTCTACAATGAGCAGTTCTTC
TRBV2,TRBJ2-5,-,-,CASSSEETQYF,TGTGCCAGCAGTTCCGAAGAGACCCAGTACTTC
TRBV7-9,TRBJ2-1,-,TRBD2,CASSSGPGLTYNEQFF,TGTGCCAGCAGCTCTGGCCCGGGACTAACCTACAATGAGCAGTTCTTC
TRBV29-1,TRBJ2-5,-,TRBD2,CSVEGTSYYLETQYF,TGCAGCGTTGAAGGGACTAGCTATTATCTGGAGACCCAGTACTTC
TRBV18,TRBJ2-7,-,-,CASSPQRTASYEQYF,TGTGCCAGCTCACCACAGCGTACAGCCTCCTACGAGCAGTACTTC
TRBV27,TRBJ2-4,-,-,CASSATRQSGAKNIQYF,TGTGCCAGCAGTGCTACCCGACAGAGCGGGGCCAAAAACATTCAGTACTTC
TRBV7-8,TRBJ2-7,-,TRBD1,CASSLRQGNYEQYF,TGTGCCAGCAGCCTTAGACAGGGGAACTACGAGCAGTACTTC
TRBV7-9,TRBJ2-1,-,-,CASSFPGPYNEQFF,TGTGCCAGCAGCTTCCCCGGGCCCTACAATGAGCAGTTCTTC
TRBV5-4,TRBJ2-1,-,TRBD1,CASGTGSHNEQFF,TGTGCCAGCGGGACAGGGAGCCACAATGAGCAGTTCTTC
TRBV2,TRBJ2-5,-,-,CASSRETQYF,TGTGCCAGCAGCCGGGAGACCCAGTACTTC
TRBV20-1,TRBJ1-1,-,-,CSASPPAEAFF,TGCAGTGCCTCCCCACCTGCTGAAGCTTTCTTT
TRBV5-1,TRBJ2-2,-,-,CASSLEGIGTGELFF,TGCGCCAGCAGCTTGGAAGGGATCGGCACCGGGGAGCTGTTTTTT
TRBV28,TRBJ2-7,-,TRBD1,CASSLGRQGAHEQYF,TGTGCCAGCAGTTTGGGCCGACAGGGGGCTCACGAGCAGTACTTC
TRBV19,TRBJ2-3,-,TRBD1,CASSIRAGGANTQYF,TGTGCCAGTAGTATAAGGGCAGGGGGCGCGAATACGCAGTATTTT
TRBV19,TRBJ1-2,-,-,CASNPGRTSYGYTF,TGTGCCAGTAACCCCGGGAGGACTTCGTATGGCTACACCTTC
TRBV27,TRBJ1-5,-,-,CASSRLSNQPQHF,TGTGCCAGCAGCCGACTGTCCAATCAGCCCCAGCATTTT
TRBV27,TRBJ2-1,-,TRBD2,CASTLTSGRPGEQFF,TGTGCCAGCACCCTCACTAGCGGGAGACCGGGGGAGCAGTTCTTC
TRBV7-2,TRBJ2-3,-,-,CASSTSDTQYF,TGTGCCAGCTCCACCTCAGATACGCAGTATTTT
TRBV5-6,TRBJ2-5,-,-,CASSLGGWVRETQYF,TGTGCCAGCAGCTTAGGAGGTTGGGTAAGAGAGACCCAGTACTTC
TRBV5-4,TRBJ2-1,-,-,CASSWESSYNEQFF,TGTGCCAGCAGCTGGGAAAGCTCCTACAATGAGCAGTTCTTC
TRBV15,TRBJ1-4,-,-,CATALPGVFATNEKLFF,TGTGCCACCGCTCTCCCGGGCGTCTTTGCAACTAATGAAAAACTGTTTTTT
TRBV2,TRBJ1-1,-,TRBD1,CASRGGGWGEAFF,TGTGCCAGCAGGGGAGGGGGCTGGGGTGAAGCTTTCTTT
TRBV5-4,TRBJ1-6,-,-,CASSPGGDSSYNSPLHF,TGTGCCAGCAGCCCGGGCGGGGATAGCTCCTATAATTCACCCCTCCACTTT
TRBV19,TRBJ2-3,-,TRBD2,CATKGGEGADTQYF,TGTGCCACCAAGGGAGGGGAAGGTGCAGATACGCAGTATTTT
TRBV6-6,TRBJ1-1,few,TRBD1,CASKTKTTGVNTEAFF,TGTGCCAGCAAAACCAAAACTACAGGGGTTAACACTGAAGCTTTCTTT
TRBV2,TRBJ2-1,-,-,CASSEFTHNEQFF,TGTGCCAGCAGTGAATTTACGCACAATGAGCAGTTCTTC
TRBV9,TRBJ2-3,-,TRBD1,CASSRAWGQGTDTQYF,TGTGCCAGCAGCCGAGCGTGGGGACAGGGCACAGATACGCAGTATTTT
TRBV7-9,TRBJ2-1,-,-,CASSLSLGGGRYNEQFF,TGTGCCAGCAGCTTATCCCTAGGGGGAGGAAGGTACAATGAGCAGTTCTTC
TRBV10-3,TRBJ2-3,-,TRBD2,CAISQLAGGRSTDTQYF,TGTGCCATCTCCCAACTAGCGGGGGGGAGAAGCACAGATACGCAGTATTTT
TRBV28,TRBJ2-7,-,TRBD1,CASTPSPSSPRGSYEQYF,TGTGCCAGCACCCCGTCGCCTTCTAGCCCCAGGGGGTCCTACGAGCAGTACTTC
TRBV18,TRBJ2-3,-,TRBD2,CASSRGLATDTQYF,TGTGCCAGCTCCCGGGGACTAGCTACAGATACGCAGTATTTT
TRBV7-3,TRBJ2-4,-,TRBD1,CASSSQPGQRDIQYF,TGTGCCAGCAGCTCCCAACCGGGACAGAGGGACATTCAGTACTTC
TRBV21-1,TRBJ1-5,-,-,CASSPMGDREKGNQPQHF,TGTGCCAGCAGCCCCATGGGGGACAGGGAGAAGGGCAATCAGCCCCAGCATTTT
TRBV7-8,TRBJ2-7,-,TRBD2,CASSRRTSGTYEQYF,TGTGCCAGCAGCAGACGGACTAGCGGAACCTACGAGCAGTACTTC
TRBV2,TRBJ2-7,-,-,CASTRQGGEDEQYF,TGTGCCAGCACCAGACAGGGAGGAGAGGACGAGCAGTACTTC
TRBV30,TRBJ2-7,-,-,CAWKRGPGWEQYF,TGTGCCTGGAAACGGGGCCCCGGTTGGGAGCAGTACTTC
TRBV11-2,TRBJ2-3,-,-,CASSLMYRSRTDTQYF,TGTGCCAGCAGCTTAATGTACAGGAGTCGCACAGATACGCAGTATTTT
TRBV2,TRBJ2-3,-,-,CASSEQGYTDTQYF,TGTGCCAGCAGTGAACAGGGGTACACAGATACGCAGTATTTT
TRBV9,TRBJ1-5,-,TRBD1,CASSSQGGENQPQHF,TGTGCCAGCAGCTCCCAGGGGGGGGAGAACCAGCCCCAGCATTTT
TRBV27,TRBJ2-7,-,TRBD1,CASSTGTGFYEQYF,TGTGCCAGCAGCACCGGGACAGGGTTCTACGAGCAGTACTTC
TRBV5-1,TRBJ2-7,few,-,CASSSGTSEQYF,TGCGCCAGCAGCTCCGGGACATCCGAGCAGTACTTC
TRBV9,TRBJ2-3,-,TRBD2,CASSVDGGASTDTQYF,TGTGCCAGCAGCGTGGACGGGGGGGCTAGCACAGATACGCAGTATTTT
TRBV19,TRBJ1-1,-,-,CASSIDGLRESEAFF,TGTGCCAGTAGTATAGATGGGTTGAGGGAGTCTGAAGCTTTCTTT
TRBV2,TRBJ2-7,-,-,CASSEARWRDRYYEQYF,TGTGCCAGCAGTGAAGCTCGATGGCGGGACCGCTACTACGAGCAGTACTTC
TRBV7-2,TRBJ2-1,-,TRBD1,CASSLDRNDYNGQFF,TGTGCCAGCAGCTTGGACAGGAACGATTACAATGGGCAGTTCTTC
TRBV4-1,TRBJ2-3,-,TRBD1,CASSQTIYRGLYTDTQYF,TGCGCCAGCAGCCAAACAATCTACAGGGGGCTGTACACAGATACGCAGTATTTT
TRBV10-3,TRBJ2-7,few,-,CAISEEPGYEQYF,TGTGCCATCAGTGAAGAGCCAGGCTACGAGCAGTACTTC
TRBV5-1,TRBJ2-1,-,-,CASSLLVGRGFF,TGCGCCAGCAGCTTGTTGGTTGGCAGGGGGTTCTTC
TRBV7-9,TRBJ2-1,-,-,CASSSGGSRNEQFF,TGTGCCAGCAGCTCCGGGGGCTCGAGGAATGAGCAGTTCTTC
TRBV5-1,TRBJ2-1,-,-,CASRSELDEQFF,TGCGCCAGCAGATCCGAGTTGGATGAGCAGTTCTTC
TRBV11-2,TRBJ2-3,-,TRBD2,CASSPLRAGVPDTQYF,TGTGCCAGCAGCCCTCTGAGGGCGGGAGTCCCAGATACGCAGTATTTT
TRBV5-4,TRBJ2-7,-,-,CASSSDWARGYEQYF,TGTGCCAGCAGCTCGGATTGGGCTCGGGGCTACGAGCAGTACTTC